These 21 T cell receptor beta chains came from one sample sequenced in a study of blood T cell repertoires in COVID-19. TCRdb's copy holds only in-frame clones and misses some; the assay was immunoSEQ multiplex PCR. There are 350,000 to 450,000 clones in the sample; nearly 90% occur only once, and roughly 1.4% lies in the top ten. Sequenced material: PBMCs or T cells enriched from blood (not recorded which). The receptors originated from a woman aged 18-35 years who had been exposed to COVID-19.

CDR3 nucleotides: TGTGCCAGCAGCCCTTGGGGGACGGACAGGGGGCACACCGGGGAGCTGTTTTTT. It is translated as CASSPWGTDRGHTGELFF. The rearrangement uses TRBV5-5 and TRBJ2-2; TRBD1 aligns across 11 bases. The junction had 11 bases not matched to a gene; V was cut back by 4 bases and J by 3 bases. The CDR3 sequence is 18 residues long. Germline CDR1 is SGHKS and CDR2 is YYEKEE (reference sequence).

DNA of the CDR3: TGTGCCAGCAGTTTATGGGGGACTAGCGGGACGCTGGAGACCCAGTACTTC. It yields the protein CASSLWGTSGTLETQYF. The V call is TRBV28, the J call TRBJ2-5; 13 bases agree with TRBD2. V gave up 0 bases and J gave up 5 bases; unmatched junction bases: 6. This CDR3 is 17 amino acids long. Per the germline V gene, CDR1 is MDHEN and CDR2 is SYDVKM.

The CDR3 loop reads CASSIDSTGLNEQFF. In nucleotides, the CDR3 is TGTGCCAGTAGTATCGATTCGACAGGACTCAATGAGCAGTTCTTC. The chain is built from TRBV19 and TRBJ2-1; D is perhaps TRBD1 (6 bases). The CDR3 has 15 residues. The ends were cut back, 3 bases at V and 6 bases at J, with 15 bases in the middle. The germline CDR1 and CDR2 sequences are LNHDA and SQIVND (reference sequence).

The chain employs TRBV28 and TRBJ1-5; 7 nucleotides line up with TRBD1. V shed 4 bases, J shed 7 bases, and the junction held 13 bases outside the gene matches. Germline V gene sequence: CDR1 MDHEN, CDR2 SYDVKM. There are 16 residues in the CDR3. As DNA, the CDR3 is TGTGCCAGCAGTTCCCGGGACAGCCCCTCCAACCAGCCCCAGCATTTT. The encoded protein is CASSSRDSPSNQPQHF.

The chain recombines TRBV28 with TRBJ1-1; TRBD1 matches 9 bases. Looked up from germline, CDR1 is MDHEN and CDR2 is SYDVKM. The CDR3 is 13 amino acids. V lost 6 bases and J lost 6; bases outside the gene matches: 5. Here the CDR3 reads CASRQQGASEAFF. The CDR3, as DNA: TGTGCCAGCAGACAACAGGGGGCGTCTGAAGCTTTCTTT.

The rearrangement joins TRBV28 to TRBJ1-2; 8 nucleotides match TRBD1. Germline lookup yields CDR1 MDHEN and CDR2 SYDVKM. The CDR3 length is 16 residues. V was clipped by 5 bases and J by 4 bases; unmatched bases: 12. This CDR3 reads CASSQGTGRAIYGYTF. DNA for the CDR3: TGTGCCAGCAGTCAGGGGACAGGACGAGCTATCTATGGCTACACCTTC.

This sequence joins TRBV7-2 and TRBJ1-5, with D tentatively TRBD1 (5 bases). CDR1 and CDR2 from the germline V gene are SGHTA and FQGNSA. Trimming pared 2 bases from V and 2 bases from J, leaving 10 bases between. The CDR3 length is 15 residues. Written as DNA, the CDR3 is TGTGCCAGCAGCTTAAGCCGGGGGGGCAATCAGCCCCAGCATTTT. Translating gives CASSLSRGGNQPQHF. The entire variable domain, with the rest obtained from reference TRBV7-2 and TRBJ1-5, is as follows: GAGVSQSPSNKVTEKGKDVELRCDPISGHTALYWYRQSLGQGLEFLIYFQGNSAPDKSGLPSDRFSAERTGGSVSTLTIQRTQQEDSAVYLCASSLSRGGNQPQHFGDGTRLSIL.

The chain is built from TRBV27 and TRBJ2-5, with TRBD1 matching 8 bases. The CDR3 extends over 13 amino acids. Per the germline V gene, CDR1 is MNHEY and CDR2 is SMNVEV (reference sequence). Germline trimming cut 8 bases from V and 3 bases from J; bases unmatched to any gene: 5. This CDR3 is CASGPTGEETQYF. CDR3 DNA sequence: TGTGCCAGCGGCCCGACAGGGGAAGAGACCCAGTACTTC.

V is TRBV21-1 and J is TRBJ2-7; the D segment call TRBD1 is taken from the table without a DNA check. TRBV21-1 corresponds to a pseudogene. The CDR3 contains 15 residues. This CDR3 is CASSTYRGRAYEQYF. CDR3 DNA sequence: TGTGCCAGCAGCACGTACAGGGGACGGGCCTACGAGCAGTACTTC.

V gene TRBV29-1 combines with J gene TRBJ2-7; TRBD1 aligns across 7 bases. Germline V gene sequence: CDR1 SQVTM, CDR2 ANQGSEA. The CDR3 loop spans 15 amino acids. Losses at the gene ends were 4 bases for V and 6 bases for J; bases not matched to a gene: 15. CDR3 sequence (DNA): TGCAGCGTTGCCCCCAGGGGGTCGATAATTGGCGAGCAGTACTTC. It specifies CSVAPRGSIIGEQYF.

V is TRBV4-1 and J is TRBJ2-7; possible D gene TRBD2, 5 bases. CDR3 length: 17 amino acids. With 0 bases removed from V and 5 bases from J, the gap between germline ends came to 20 bases. Germline lookup yields CDR1 MGHRA and CDR2 YSYEKL. CDR3 DNA sequence: TGCGCCAGCAGCCAAGATCCCCCACTGGGCCCGGGGAACGAGCAGTACTTC. It encodes CASSQDPPLGPGNEQYF.

V gene TRBV6-4 combines with J gene TRBJ1-1; 7 bases are shared with TRBD1. The germline CDR1 and CDR2 sequences are MRHNA and SNTAGT. The CDR3 has 15 residues. V trimming: 10 bases; J trimming: 1 base; junction bases outside the gene matches: 12. The CDR3 loop reads CANLQVQGRNTEAFF. The CDR3 region has the DNA TGTGCCAACCTACAGGTACAGGGGCGGAACACTGAAGCTTTCTTT.

This sequence joins TRBV25-1 and TRBJ2-3, with 8 bases that match TRBD2. This CDR3 comprises 14 residues. Germline V CDR1 and CDR2: MGHDK, SYGVNS. Trimming removed 6 bases from V and 1 base from J; junction bases left unmatched: 3. CDR3 in amino acids: CASSRAGGTDTQYF. CDR3 DNA: TGTGCCAGCAGCCGAGCGGGAGGCACAGATACGCAGTATTTT.

This sequence joins TRBV18 and TRBJ1-2; D is ambiguous. Germline loops: CDR1 KGHSH, CDR2 LQKENI. The CDR3 totals 13 residues. The ends were cut back, 5 bases at V and 0 bases at J, with 7 bases in the middle. The CDR3 spells CASSETTNYGYTF. The CDR3 DNA sequence: TGTGCCAGCTCAGAGACAACTAACTATGGCTACACCTTC. Looking up the rest from reference TRBV18 and TRBJ1-2 gives the full variable domain: NAGVMQNPRHLVRRRGQEARLRCSPMKGHSHVYWYRQLPEEGLKFMVYLQKENIIDESGMPKERFSAEFPKEGPSILRIQQVVRGDSAAYFCASSETTNYGYTFGSGTRLTVV.

The chain is built from TRBV19 and TRBJ2-3; D is undetermined. Germline CDR1 is LNHDA and CDR2 is SQIVND (reference sequence). The CDR3 totals 14 residues. Trimming left V 2 bases short and J 1 base short, with 7 bases between. The CDR3 region is CASSITFRTDTQYF. DNA of the CDR3: TGTGCCAGTAGTATAACATTTCGCACAGATACGCAGTATTTT.

This clone came up once. V is TRBV3-1 (or the pseudogene TRBV3-2) and J is TRBJ2-1; 9 bases match TRBD1. The CDR3 is 15 amino acids. V dropped 4 bases and J dropped 4; count of bases not matched to a gene: 5. The germline V gene has CDR1 LGHDT and CDR2 YNNKEL (reference sequence). The CDR3 is CASSPRDRVYNEQFF. In DNA, the CDR3 is TGTGCCAGCAGCCCCCGGGACAGGGTTTACAATGAGCAGTTCTTC.

This clone showed up just a few times. The DNA for the CDR3 is TGTGCCATCAGTGAGTCGCCTCAGCGGTATAGCAATCAGCCCCAGCATTTT. This translates into CAISESPQRYSNQPQHF. The chain combines TRBV10-3 with TRBJ1-5; unclear D gene. Trimming removed 0 bases from V and 0 bases from J, with 12 bases in between. The germline CDR1 and CDR2 sequences are ENHRY and SYGVKD. The CDR3 has 17 residues.

The chain couples TRBV10-3 to TRBJ2-7; 13 bases are a match to TRBD2. The junction had 11 bases not matched to a gene; V was cut back by 8 bases and J by 7 bases. CDR3 length: 15 amino acids. Germline V CDR1 and CDR2: ENHRY, SYGVKD. The CDR3: CAIHAGTSGKIEQYF. CDR3 nucleotides: TGTGCCATCCACGCCGGGACTAGCGGGAAGATTGAGCAGTACTTC.

This rearrangement joins TRBV5-1 to TRBJ2-7; D is possibly TRBD1 (6 bases). The CDR3 totals 13 residues. CDR1 SGHRS and CDR2 YFSETQ come from the germline V gene. The V end was cut by 7 bases, the J end by 6 bases, with 17 bases between. CDR3 DNA: TGCGCCAGCGGGACAAAACTATTGAGCGAGCAGTACTTC. Translated: CASGTKLLSEQYF.

This clone was found once. Sequence at one end of the junction differs from germline and may be a read error. This chain joins TRBV7-3 and TRBJ2-5, with TRBD2 matching 11 bases. Germline V gives CDR1 SGHTA, CDR2 FQGTGA. The CDR3 is 16 residues long. Here the CDR3 DNA reads TGTGCCAGCAGCCTAACTAGCGGGGGCCTGCAAGAGACCCAGTACTTC. Translated: CASSLTSGGLQETQYF.

CDR3: CASIRGDSFSGNTIYF. The DNA of the CDR3 is TGTGCCAGCATCCGAGGCGACAGTTTCTCTGGAAACACCATATATTTT. The V and J genes are TRBV7-8 and TRBJ1-3, with D perhaps TRBD1 (5 bases). CDR3 length: 16 amino acids. Germline V gene data show CDR1 as SGHVS and CDR2 as FQNEAQ. The V and J ends lost 7 bases and 0 bases respectively, with 16 bases between them.